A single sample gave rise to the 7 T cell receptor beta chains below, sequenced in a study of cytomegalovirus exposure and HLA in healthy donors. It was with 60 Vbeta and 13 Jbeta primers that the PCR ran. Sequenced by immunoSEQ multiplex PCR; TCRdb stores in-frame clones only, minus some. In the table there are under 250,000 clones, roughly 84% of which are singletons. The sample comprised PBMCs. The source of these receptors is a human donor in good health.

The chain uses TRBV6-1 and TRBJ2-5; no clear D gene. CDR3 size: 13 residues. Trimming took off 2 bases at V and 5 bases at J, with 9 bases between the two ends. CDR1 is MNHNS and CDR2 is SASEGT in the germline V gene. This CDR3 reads CASSERMRETQYF. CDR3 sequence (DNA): TGTGCCAGCAGTGAAAGAATGCGCGAGACCCAGTACTTC.

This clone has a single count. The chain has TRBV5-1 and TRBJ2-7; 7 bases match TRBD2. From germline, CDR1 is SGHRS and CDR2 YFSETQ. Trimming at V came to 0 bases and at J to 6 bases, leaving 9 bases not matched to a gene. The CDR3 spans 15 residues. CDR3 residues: CASSLGAGVVSEQYF. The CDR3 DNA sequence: TGCGCCAGCAGCTTGGGGGCGGGGGTAGTATCCGAGCAGTACTTC.

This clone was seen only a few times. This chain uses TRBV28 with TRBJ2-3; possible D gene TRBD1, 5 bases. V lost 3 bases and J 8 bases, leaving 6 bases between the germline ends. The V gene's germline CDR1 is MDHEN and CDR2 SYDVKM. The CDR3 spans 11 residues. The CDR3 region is CASSLQGTQYF. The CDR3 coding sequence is TGTGCCAGCAGTTTGCAGGGTACGCAGTATTTT.

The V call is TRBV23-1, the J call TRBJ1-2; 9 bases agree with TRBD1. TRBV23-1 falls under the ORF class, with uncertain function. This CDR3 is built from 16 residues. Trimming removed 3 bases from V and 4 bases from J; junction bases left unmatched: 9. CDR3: CASSQQVGTGTYGYTF. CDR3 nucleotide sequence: TGCGCCAGCAGTCAGCAAGTAGGGACAGGGACCTATGGCTACACCTTC.

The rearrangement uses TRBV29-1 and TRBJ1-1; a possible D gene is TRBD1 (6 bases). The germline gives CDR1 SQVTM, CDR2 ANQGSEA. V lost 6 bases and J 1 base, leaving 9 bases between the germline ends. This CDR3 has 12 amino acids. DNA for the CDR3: TGCAGCGTCCGGACAGAGAACACTGAAGCTTTCTTT. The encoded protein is CSVRTENTEAFF.

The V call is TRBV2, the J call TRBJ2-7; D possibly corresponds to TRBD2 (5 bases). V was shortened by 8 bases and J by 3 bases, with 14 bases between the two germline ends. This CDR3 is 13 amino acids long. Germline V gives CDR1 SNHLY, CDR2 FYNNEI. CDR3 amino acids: CASRSSGVYEQYF. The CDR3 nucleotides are TGTGCCAGCCGCTCCAGCGGCGTCTACGAGCAGTACTTC.

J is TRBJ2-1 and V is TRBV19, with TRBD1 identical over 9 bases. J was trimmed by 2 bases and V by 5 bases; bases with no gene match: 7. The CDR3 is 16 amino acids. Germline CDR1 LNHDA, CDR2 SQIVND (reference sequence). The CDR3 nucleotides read TGTGCCAGTAGTGGTTGGGACAGGGCTGCCTACAATGAGCAGTTCTTC. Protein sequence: CASSGWDRAAYNEQFF.